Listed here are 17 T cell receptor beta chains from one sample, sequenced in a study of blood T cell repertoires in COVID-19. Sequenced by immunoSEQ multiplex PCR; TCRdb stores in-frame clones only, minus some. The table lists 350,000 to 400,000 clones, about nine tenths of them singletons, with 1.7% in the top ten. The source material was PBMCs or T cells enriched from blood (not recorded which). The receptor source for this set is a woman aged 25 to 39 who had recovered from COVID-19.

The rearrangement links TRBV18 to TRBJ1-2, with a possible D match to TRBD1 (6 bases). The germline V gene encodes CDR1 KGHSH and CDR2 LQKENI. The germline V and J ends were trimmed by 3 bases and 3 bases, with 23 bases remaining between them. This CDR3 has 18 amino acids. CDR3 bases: TGTGCCAGCTCACCCTTACAGGGCACCGTTTTCTCTGACTATGGCTACACCTTC. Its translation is CASSPLQGTVFSDYGYTF.

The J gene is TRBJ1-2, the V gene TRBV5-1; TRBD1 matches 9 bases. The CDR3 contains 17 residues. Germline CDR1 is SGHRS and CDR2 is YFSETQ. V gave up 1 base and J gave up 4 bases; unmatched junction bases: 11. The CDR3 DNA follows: TGCGCCAGCAGCTTGACCACAGGGGGCTCGCCTCCCTATGGCTACACCTTC. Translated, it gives CASSLTTGGSPPYGYTF.

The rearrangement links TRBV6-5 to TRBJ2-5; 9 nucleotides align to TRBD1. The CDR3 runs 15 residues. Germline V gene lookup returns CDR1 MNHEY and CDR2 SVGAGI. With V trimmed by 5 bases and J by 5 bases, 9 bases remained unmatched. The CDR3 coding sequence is TGTGCCAGCAGTAAACGAGGACAGGGGCCCGAGACCCAGTACTTC. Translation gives CASSKRGQGPETQYF.

The CDR3 DNA reads TGTGCCAGCAGCCCCATTAGCGGGAGTAGCTCTGGGGCCAACGTCCTGACTTTC. Protein product: CASSPISGSSSGANVLTF. This rearrangement joins TRBV7-9 to TRBJ2-6; 9 bases agree with TRBD2. Germline V CDR1 and CDR2: SEHNR, FQNEAQ (reference sequence). The CDR3 has 18 residues. The ends lost 5 bases at V and 0 bases at J; junction bases unmatched: 8.

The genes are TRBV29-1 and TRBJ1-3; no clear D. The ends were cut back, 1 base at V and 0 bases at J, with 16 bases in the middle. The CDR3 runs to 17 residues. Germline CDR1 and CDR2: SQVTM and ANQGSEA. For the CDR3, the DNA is TGCAGCGTTGAAGCCTGGGCAGAATCAAGCTCTGGAAACACCATATATTTT. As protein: CSVEAWAESSSGNTIYF.

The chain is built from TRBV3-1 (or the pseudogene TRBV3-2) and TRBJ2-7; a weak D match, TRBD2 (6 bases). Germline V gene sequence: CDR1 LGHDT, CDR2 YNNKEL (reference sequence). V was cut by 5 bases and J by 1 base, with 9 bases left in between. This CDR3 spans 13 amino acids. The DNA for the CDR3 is TGTGCCAGCAGCGTTCGGGGGTCCTACGAGCAGTACTTC. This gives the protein CASSVRGSYEQYF.

CDR3 DNA sequence: TGTGCCAGCTCATCTGCTGGGGGACAGACCTACGAGCAGTACTTC. Its translation: CASSSAGGQTYEQYF. The chain uses TRBV18 and TRBJ2-7, with 7 bases that match TRBD1. Germline lookup yields CDR1 KGHSH and CDR2 LQKENI. The CDR3 is made up of 15 amino acids. Trimming at V came to 5 bases and at J to 2 bases, leaving 9 bases not matched to a gene.

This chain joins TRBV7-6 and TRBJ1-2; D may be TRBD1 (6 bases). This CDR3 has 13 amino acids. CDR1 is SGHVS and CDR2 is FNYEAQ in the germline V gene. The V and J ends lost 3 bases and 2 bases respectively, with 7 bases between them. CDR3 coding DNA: TGTGCCAGCAGCTTTGGGGGCAACTATGGCTACACCTTC. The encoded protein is CASSFGGNYGYTF.

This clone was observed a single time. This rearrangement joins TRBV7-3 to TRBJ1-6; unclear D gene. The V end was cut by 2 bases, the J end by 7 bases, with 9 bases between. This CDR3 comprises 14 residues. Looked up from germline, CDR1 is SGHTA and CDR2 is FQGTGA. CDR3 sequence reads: CASSLHSPNSPLHF. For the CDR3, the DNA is TGTGCCAGCAGCTTACACAGTCCCAATTCACCCCTCCACTTT.

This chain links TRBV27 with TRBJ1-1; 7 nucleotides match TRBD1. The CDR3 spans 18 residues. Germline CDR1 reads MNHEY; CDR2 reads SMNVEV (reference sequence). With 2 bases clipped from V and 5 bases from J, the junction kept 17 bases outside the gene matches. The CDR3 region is CASSLTGTATRVRTEAFF. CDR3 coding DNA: TGTGCCAGCAGTTTAACGGGGACAGCCACGCGGGTGAGGACTGAAGCTTTCTTT.

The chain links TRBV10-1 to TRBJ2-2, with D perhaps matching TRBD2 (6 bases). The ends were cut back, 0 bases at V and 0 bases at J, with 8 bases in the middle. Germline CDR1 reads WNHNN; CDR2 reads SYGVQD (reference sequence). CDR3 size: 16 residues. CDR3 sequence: CASSESTGANTGELFF. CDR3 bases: TGCGCCAGCAGTGAGTCGACGGGGGCGAACACCGGGGAGCTGTTTTTT.

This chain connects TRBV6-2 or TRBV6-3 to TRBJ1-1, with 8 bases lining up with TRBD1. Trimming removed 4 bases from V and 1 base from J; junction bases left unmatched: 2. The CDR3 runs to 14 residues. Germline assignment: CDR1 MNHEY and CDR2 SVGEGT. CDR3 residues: CASSSQGANTEAFF. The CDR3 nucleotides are TGTGCCAGCAGTTCCCAGGGGGCGAACACTGAAGCTTTCTTT.

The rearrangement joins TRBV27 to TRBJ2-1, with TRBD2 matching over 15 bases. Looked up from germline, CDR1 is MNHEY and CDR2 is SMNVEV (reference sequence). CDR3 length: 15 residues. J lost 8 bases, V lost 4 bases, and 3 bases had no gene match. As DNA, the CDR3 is TGTGCCAGCAGTTGGACTAGCGGGAGGGCCGATGAGCAGTTCTTC. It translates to CASSWTSGRADEQFF.

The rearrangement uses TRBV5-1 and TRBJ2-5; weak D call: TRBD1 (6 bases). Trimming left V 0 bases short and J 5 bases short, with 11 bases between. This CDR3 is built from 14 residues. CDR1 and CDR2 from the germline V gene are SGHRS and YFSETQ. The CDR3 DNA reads TGCGCCAGCAGCTTGGATGGGGGCCGGGAGACCCAGTACTTC. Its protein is CASSLDGGRETQYF.

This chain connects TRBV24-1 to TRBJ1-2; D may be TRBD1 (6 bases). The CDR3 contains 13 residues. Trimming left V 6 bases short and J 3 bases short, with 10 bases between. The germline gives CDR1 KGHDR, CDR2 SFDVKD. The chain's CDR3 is CATSLQGYYGYTF. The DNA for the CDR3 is TGTGCCACCAGTTTACAGGGATACTATGGCTACACCTTC.

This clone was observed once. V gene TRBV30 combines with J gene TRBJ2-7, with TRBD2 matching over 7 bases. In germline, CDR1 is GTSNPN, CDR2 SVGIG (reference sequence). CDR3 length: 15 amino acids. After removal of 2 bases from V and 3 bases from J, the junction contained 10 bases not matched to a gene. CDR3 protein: CAWSPRGRGSYEQYF. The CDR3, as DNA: TGTGCCTGGAGTCCTCGAGGGAGGGGTAGCTACGAGCAGTACTTC.

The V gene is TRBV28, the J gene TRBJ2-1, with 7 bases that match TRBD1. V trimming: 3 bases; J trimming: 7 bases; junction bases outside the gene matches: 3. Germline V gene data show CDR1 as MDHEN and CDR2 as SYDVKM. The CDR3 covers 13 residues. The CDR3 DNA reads TGTGCCAGCAGTTTGCAGGGGGAGAATGAGCAGTTCTTC. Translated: CASSLQGENEQFF.